These T cell receptor beta chains were read from a single sample in a study of T cell repertoires in cytomegalovirus infection. TCRdb itself ran the reads through MiXCR, one entry per CDR3 protein. The sample lists some 940,000 distinct CDR3 sequences, 30% to 40% occurring once. These receptors have no known antigen. Source: cultured CD8+ T cells from PBMCs, taken from culture after CMV antigen stimulation. The source is a human donor in good health (CMV status not recorded). Some clones in this sample may be carry-over from other donors' samples. Both conserved end residues are part of each CDR3. D genes are given only for firm matches. Not every row has a clone size; where given, it reads once, few, many or a size class.

>.|TRBJ2-3|TRBV19|.
TGTGCCAGTAGTATAGATCCGGGAGCCGCAGATACGCAGTATTTT
CASSIDPGAADTQYF
>TRBD1|TRBJ2-3|TRBV12-3/TRBV12-4|.
TGTGCCAGCAGTTTCTCAGTGGAGACAGGGAAGTCAGATACGCAGTATTTT
CASSFSVETGKSDTQYF
>.|TRBJ2-7|TRBV4-1|.
TGCGCCAGCAGCCAAAAGCCGGCCTCCTACGAGCAGTACTTC
CASSQKPASYEQYF
>.|TRBJ1-1|TRBV12-5|.
TGTGCTAGTGGTTTCACACCGGAAGGGGTGAACACTGAAGCTTTCTTT
CASGFTPEGVNTEAFF
>.|TRBJ1-5|TRBV12-3/TRBV12-4|.
TGTGCCAGCAGTTTAGAGGGGCCCTCAGGACAGCCCCAGCATTTT
CASSLEGPSGQPQHF
>.|TRBJ2-1|TRBV7-6|.
TGTGCCAGCAGGGCTGCAGAAGAGCAGTTCTTC
CASRAAEEQFF
>.|TRBJ1-1|TRBV7-9|.
TGTGCCAGCAGCTTAGGTGGGGAAGACACTGAAGCTTTCTTT
CASSLGGEDTEAFF
>TRBD1|TRBJ1-1|TRBV11-1|.
TGTGCCAGCAGCTTAGGTCCGGACAGGGAACCTTACACTGAAGCTTTCTTT
CASSLGPDREPYTEAFF
>.|TRBJ2-3|TRBV6-2/TRBV6-3|many
TGTGCCAGCAGTCCCGAGAGGACAGTCTTACTCACAGATACGCAGTATTTT
CASSPERTVLLTDTQYF
>.|TRBJ1-1|TRBV12-3/TRBV12-4|few
TGTGCCAGCAGTTTAGGGGAGCCCCACGTCACTGAAGCTTTCTTT
CASSLGEPHVTEAFF
>.|TRBJ1-6|TRBV27|.
TGTGCCAGCAGTTTCATCAGGGTGAGCGGCTCCTATAATTCACCCCTCCACTTT
CASSFIRVSGSYNSPLHF
>TRBD1|TRBJ2-1|TRBV19|.
TGTGCCAGTAGTATTTATGGGACAGGGGTTTACAATGAGCAGTTCTTC
CASSIYGTGVYNEQFF
>.|TRBJ2-1|TRBV20-1|.
TGCAGTGCTAGAGCACAGGAGGATGAGCAGTTCTTC
CSARAQEDEQFF
>TRBD2|TRBJ2-1|TRBV6-1|.
TGTGCCAGCAAGACGACTAGCGTCTCCTACAATGAGCAGTTCTTC
CASKTTSVSYNEQFF
>.|TRBJ2-1|TRBV5-1|.
TGCGCCAGCAGCTTGGAGGGAACGAATGAGCAGTTCTTC
CASSLEGTNEQFF
>TRBD2|TRBJ2-1|TRBV6-2/TRBV6-3|.
TGTGCCAGCAGTTACTCGACAGCGGGGGTTTACAATGAGCAGTTCTTC
CASSYSTAGVYNEQFF
>.|TRBJ2-1|TRBV9|.
TGTGCCAGCAGCGTCCTAACTAGAGGCAGTGAGCAGTTCTTC
CASSVLTRGSEQFF
>.|TRBJ2-5|TRBV7-6|.
TGTGCCAGCAGCTTAGTGGCCCTCGACGGGGGCGAAGAGACCCAGTACTTC
CASSLVALDGGEETQYF
>.|TRBJ1-2|TRBV9|few
TGTGCCAGCAGCGTAGGGACAGCTAACTATGGCTACACCTTC
CASSVGTANYGYTF
>TRBD2|TRBJ2-2|TRBV9|.
TGTGCCAGCAGCGGGGAGGGGATCACCGGGGAGCTGTTTTTT
CASSGEGITGELFF
>TRBD2|TRBJ2-3|TRBV24-1|.
TGTGCCACCAGTGAGCCGGGACTAGCGGGGACAGATACGCAGTATTTT
CATSEPGLAGTDTQYF
>.|TRBJ2-1|TRBV6-6|.
TGTGCCAGCAGTTACTCGTACATAGGGTCGACCTCTTACAATGAGCAGTTCTTC
CASSYSYIGSTSYNEQFF
>TRBD1|TRBJ1-2|TRBV6-2/TRBV6-3|.
TGTGCCAGCAGTTACCAACCTACAGGGGAAACTTCTATAACAGATGGCTACACCTTC
CASSYQPTGETSITDGYTF
>.|TRBJ1-2|TRBV2|.
TGTGCCAGCATACTCCGGGACCAACCTACCTATGGCTACACCTTC
CASILRDQPTYGYTF
>.|TRBJ1-1|TRBV12-5|.
TGTGCTAGTGGTTTTACCTCGGGGAGAGGCACTGAAGCTTTCTTT
CASGFTSGRGTEAFF
>.|TRBJ1-1|TRBV6-1|.
TGTGCCAGCAGTCTCTACCCCGACGGACTGAACACTGAAGCTTTCTTT
CASSLYPDGLNTEAFF
>TRBD2|TRBJ2-1|TRBV6-1|many
TGTGCCAGCAGTGAAGTCTCGGGGGGAGGTTACAATGAGCAGTTCTTC
CASSEVSGGGYNEQFF
>.|TRBJ1-1|TRBV29-1|.
TGCAGCGTAGAACCCCTAAACAAGCCCCTGAACACTGAAGCTTTCTTT
CSVEPLNKPLNTEAFF
>.|TRBJ2-1|TRBV5-1|once
TGCGCCAGCAGCTTGGTAATCCCAGCTGAGCAGTTCTTC
CASSLVIPAEQFF